This T cell receptor (beta chain) was captured by sequencing in a study of cytomegalovirus exposure and HLA in healthy donors. This clone was seen a few times. Vbeta (60) and Jbeta (13) primers were used in the PCR. Data came from immunoSEQ multiplex PCR; TCRdb stores just in-frame clones and leaves some out. The table shows about 170,000 clones, with 75% to 90% occurring only once. This clonotype originated in a woman aged 45-65 years in good health and CMV-seropositive. The sequenced sample consisted of PBMCs.

CDR3 in amino acids: CASSPPEIRTANTGELFF. The CDR3, as DNA: TGTGCCAGCTCACCACCAGAGATTAGAACAGCCAACACCGGGGAGCTGTTTTTT. V gene TRBV18 combines with J gene TRBJ2-2; D is uncertain. The V gene lost 0 bases and the J gene lost 2 bases, with 16 bases spanning the gap. CDR3 length: 18 amino acids. Germline V gene lookup returns CDR1 KGHSH and CDR2 LQKENI.